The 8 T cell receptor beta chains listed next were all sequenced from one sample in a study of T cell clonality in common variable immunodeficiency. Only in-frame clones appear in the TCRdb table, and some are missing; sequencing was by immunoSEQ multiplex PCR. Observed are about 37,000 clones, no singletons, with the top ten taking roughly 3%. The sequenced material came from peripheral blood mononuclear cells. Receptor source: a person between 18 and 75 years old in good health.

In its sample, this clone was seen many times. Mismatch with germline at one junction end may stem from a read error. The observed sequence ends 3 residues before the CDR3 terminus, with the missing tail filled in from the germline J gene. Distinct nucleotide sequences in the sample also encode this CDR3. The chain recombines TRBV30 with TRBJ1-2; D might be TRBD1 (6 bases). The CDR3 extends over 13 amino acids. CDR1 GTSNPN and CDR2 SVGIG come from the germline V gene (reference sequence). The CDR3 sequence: CAWSVQGTDGYTF. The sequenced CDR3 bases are TGCGCCTGGAGTGTACAGGGAACTGATGGC.

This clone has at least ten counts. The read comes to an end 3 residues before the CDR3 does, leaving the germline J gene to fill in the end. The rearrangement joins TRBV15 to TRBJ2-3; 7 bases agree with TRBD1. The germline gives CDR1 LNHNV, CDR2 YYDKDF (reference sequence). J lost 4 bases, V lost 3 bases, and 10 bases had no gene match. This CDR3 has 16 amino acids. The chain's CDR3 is CATSSDRGTVPDTQYF. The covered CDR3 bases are TGTGCCACCAGCAGCGATAGGGGGACAGTTCCAGATACG.

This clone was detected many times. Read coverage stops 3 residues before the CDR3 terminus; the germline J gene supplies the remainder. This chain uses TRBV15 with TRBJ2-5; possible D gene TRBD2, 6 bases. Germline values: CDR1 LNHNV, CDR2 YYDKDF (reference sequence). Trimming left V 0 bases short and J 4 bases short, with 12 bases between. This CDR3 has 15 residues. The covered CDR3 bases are TGTGCCACCAGCAGAGAGAGGCTAGCGATAGAGACC. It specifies CATSRERLAIET. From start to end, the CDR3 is CATSRERLAIETQYF.

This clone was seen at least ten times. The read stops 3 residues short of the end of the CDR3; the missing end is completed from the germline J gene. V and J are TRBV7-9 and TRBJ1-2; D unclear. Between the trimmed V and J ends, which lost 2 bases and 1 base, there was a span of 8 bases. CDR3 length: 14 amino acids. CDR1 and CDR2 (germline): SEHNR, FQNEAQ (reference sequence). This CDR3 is CASSLSILNYGYTF. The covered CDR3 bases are TGTGCCAGCAGCTTAAGCATACTTAACTATGGC.

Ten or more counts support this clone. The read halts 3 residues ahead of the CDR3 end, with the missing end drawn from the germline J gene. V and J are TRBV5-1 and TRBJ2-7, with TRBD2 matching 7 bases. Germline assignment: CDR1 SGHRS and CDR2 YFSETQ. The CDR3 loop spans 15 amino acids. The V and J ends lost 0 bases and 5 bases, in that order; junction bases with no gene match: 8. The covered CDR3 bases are TGCGCCAGCAGCTTGGGGGCGGGAGACTTGGACGAG. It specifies CASSLGAGDLDE. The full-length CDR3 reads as CASSLGAGDLDEQYF.

The CDR3 here is CASSEENGLAGGRGTQYF. The covered CDR3 bases are TGTGCCAGCAGTGAAGAAAACGGACTAGCGGGGGGGAGGGGGACC. This chain uses TRBV6-1 with TRBJ2-5; TRBD2 matches at 15 bases. The read ends 3 residues early relative to the CDR3; the germline J gene fills the gap. This CDR3 has 18 amino acids. V lost 1 base and J lost 7; bases outside the gene matches: 10. Germline V gene lookup returns CDR1 MNHNS and CDR2 SASEGT.

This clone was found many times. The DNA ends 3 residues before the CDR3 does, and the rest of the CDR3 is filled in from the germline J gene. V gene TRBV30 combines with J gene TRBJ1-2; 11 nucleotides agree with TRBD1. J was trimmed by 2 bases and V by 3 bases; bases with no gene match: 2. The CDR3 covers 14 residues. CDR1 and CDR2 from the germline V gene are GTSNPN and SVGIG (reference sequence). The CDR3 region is CAWRGQGVNYGYTF. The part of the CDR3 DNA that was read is TGTGCCTGGAGGGGACAGGGGGTAAACTATGGC.

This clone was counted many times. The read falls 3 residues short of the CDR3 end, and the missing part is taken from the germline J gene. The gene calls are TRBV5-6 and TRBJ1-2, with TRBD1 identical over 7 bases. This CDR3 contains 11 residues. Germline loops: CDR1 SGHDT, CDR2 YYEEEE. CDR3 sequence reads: CASSDRVGYTF. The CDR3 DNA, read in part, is TGTGCCAGCAGTGACAGGGTAGGC.